Only a few counts were recorded for the clone carrying this T cell receptor (beta chain). The sample originates from a study of blood T cell repertoires in COVID-19. Study-wide background: Samples of COVID-19 (acute and convalescent) were obtained from the United States, Italy and Spain. T cells, B-cell-depleted T cells, or PBMCs supplied cDNA or gDNA.

Between the trimmed V and J ends, which lost 3 bases and 1 base, there was a span of 9 bases. CDR3 size: 14 residues. Germline CDR1 is SGDLS and CDR2 is YYNGEE. Original data processing: How many nucleated cells were present was estimated from reference gene primer amplification. Method: immunoSEQ multiplex PCR; TCRdb's copy keeps in-frame clones and lacks some. V and J calls and clone size are given by that table; D and trimming were obtained from the DNA. The repertoire holds just over 90,000 clones, approximately 76% seen once, with about 7% in the top ten. This TCR came from an older man with acute or convalescent COVID-19. The sequenced sample was peripheral blood. The chain combines TRBV9 with TRBJ2-3, with a weak D call TRBD2 (5 bases). CDR3: CASSAPGGTDTQYF. DNA of the CDR3: TGTGCCAGCAGCGCCCCCGGGGGCACAGATACGCAGTATTTT.